This TCR beta chain was identified during a study of shared clonotypes between healthy human individuals. Measured with immunoSEQ multiplex PCR; TCRdb has only the in-frame clones, and not every one. This table has around 1.1 million clones, about 72% appearing once. As for this clone: Its antigen is as yet unknown.

General study results and limits: Investigators collected only blood, and repertoires in tissues likely differ. Depth of sequencing was expected to influence donor clonotype sharing.

Trimming shortened V by 4 bases and J by 0 bases, and 8 bases separated the two germline ends. The CDR3 runs 14 residues. Germline V lookup: CDR1 SGDLS, CDR2 YYNGEE. The donors, all of them Caucasian adults, lived in Nashville, Tennessee. CD4+ cells underwent separation, giving CD45RA+ naive and CD45RA-negative memory subsets. This chain joins TRBV9 and TRBJ1-5; no definite D call. This receptor was taken from a man younger than 30 in good health. Some clones in this sample may be carry-over from other donors' samples. Sample: memory CD4+ T cells from PBMCs. Documented subset: CD45RA-negative fraction. Here the CDR3 reads CASSSSVSNQPQHF. For the CDR3, the DNA is TGTGCCAGCAGCTCATCAGTTAGCAATCAGCCCCAGCATTTT. The variable domain in full, completed from reference TRBV9 and TRBJ1-5, reads DSGVTQTPKHLITATGQRVTLRCSPRSGDLSVYWYQQSLDQGLQFLIQYYNGEERAKGNILERFSAQQFPDLHSELNLSSLELGDSALYFCASSSSVSNQPQHFGDGTRLSIL.